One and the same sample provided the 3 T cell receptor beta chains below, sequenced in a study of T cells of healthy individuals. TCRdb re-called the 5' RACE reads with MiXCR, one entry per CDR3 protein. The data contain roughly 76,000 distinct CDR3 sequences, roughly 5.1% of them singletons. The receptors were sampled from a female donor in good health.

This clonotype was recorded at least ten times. The CDR3: CASSYVGDTQYF. The CDR3 nucleotides are TGTGCCAGCAGTTACGTCGGAGATACGCAGTATTTT. The V gene is TRBV6-2 or TRBV6-3, the J gene TRBJ2-3; D is unresolved. The CDR3 contains 12 residues. V lost 2 bases to trimming and J lost 5 bases, with 5 bases between them. Germline V gives CDR1 MNHEY, CDR2 SVGEGT.

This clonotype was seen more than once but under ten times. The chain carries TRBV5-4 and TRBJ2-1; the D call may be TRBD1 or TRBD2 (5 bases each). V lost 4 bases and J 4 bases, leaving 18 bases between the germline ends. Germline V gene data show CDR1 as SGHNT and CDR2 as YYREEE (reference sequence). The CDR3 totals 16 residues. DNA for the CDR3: TGTGCCAGCAGCCCATCAATGGGACCCCTATACAATGAGCAGTTCTTC. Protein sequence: CASSPSMGPLYNEQFF.

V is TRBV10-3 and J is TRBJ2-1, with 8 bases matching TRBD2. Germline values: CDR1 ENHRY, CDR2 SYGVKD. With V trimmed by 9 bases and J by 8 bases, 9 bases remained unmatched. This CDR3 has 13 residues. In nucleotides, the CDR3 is TGTGCCATGCGAGCGGGAGTCGGGGATGAGCAGTTCTTC. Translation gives CAMRAGVGDEQFF.